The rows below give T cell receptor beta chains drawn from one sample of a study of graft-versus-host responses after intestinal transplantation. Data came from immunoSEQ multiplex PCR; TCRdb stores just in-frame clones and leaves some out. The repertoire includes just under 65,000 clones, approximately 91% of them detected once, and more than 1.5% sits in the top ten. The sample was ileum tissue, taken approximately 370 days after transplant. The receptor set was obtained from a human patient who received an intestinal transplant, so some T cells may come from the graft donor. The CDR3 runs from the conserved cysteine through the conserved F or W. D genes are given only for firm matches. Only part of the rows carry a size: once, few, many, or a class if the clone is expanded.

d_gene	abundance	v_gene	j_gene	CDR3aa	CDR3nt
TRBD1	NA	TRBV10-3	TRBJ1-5	CAISEIRGGGNYQPQHF	TGTGCCATCAGTGAAATCAGAGGGGGCGGAAATTATCAGCCCCAGCATTTT
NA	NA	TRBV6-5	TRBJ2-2	CASSYMRGNTGELFF	TGTGCCAGCAGTTACATGCGCGGGAACACCGGGGAGCTGTTTTTT
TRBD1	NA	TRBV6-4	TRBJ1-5	CASSDYGTARYSNQPQHF	TGTGCCAGCAGTGACTACGGGACAGCGAGATATAGCAATCAGCCCCAGCATTTT
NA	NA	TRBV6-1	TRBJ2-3	CASRDGGPHTDTQYF	TGTGCCAGCCGCGACGGGGGGCCGCACACAGATACGCAGTATTTT
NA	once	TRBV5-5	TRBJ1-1	CASSFPSRESNTEAFF	TGTGCCAGCAGCTTTCCTTCCCGGGAATCGAACACTGAAGCTTTCTTT
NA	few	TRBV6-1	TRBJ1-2	CASSEALLEQRYTF	TGTGCCAGCAGTGAAGCGCTTTTAGAACAGCGCTACACCTTC
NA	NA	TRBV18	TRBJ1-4	CASSQQSTNEKLFF	TGTGCCAGCTCCCAACAGTCAACTAATGAAAAACTGTTTTTT
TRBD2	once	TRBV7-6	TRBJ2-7	CASSPILAGGREQYF	TGTGCCAGCAGCCCGATACTAGCGGGGGGGCGTGAGCAGTACTTC
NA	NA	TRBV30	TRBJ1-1	CAWSAGSNTEAFF	TGTGCCTGGAGTGCTGGGTCCAACACTGAAGCTTTCTTT
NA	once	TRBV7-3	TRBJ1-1	CASSLTPGAGEAFF	TGTGCCAGCAGCTTGACCCCCGGGGCGGGGGAAGCTTTCTTT
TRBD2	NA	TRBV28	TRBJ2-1	CASSSGGAYNEQFF	TGTGCCAGCAGTTCGGGGGGAGCCTACAATGAGCAGTTCTTC
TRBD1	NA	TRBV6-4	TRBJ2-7	CASSRFAGQGSEQYF	TGTGCCAGCAGTAGATTCGCGGGACAGGGATCCGAGCAGTACTTC
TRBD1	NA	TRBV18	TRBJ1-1	CASSRTTGEAKTEAFF	TGTGCCAGCTCGCGGACGACAGGGGAGGCGAAGACTGAAGCTTTCTTT
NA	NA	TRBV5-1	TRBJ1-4	CASSPGWMGEKLFF	TGCGCCAGCAGCCCGGGGTGGATGGGTGAAAAACTGTTTTTT
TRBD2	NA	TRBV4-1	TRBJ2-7	CASSPSGEGSYEQYF	TGCGCCAGCAGCCCTAGCGGAGAAGGGTCCTACGAGCAGTACTTC
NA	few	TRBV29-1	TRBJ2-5	CSVSGGVKSAFRQETQYF	TGCAGCGTATCAGGGGGGGTCAAATCGGCTTTTCGTCAAGAGACCCAGTACTTC
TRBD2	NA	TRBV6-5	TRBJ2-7	CASSYIAGSTYEQYF	TGTGCCAGCAGTTACATAGCGGGTTCTACCTACGAGCAGTACTTC
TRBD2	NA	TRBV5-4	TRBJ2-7	CASSLPGLAGVGEQYF	TGTGCCAGCAGCTTGCCCGGACTAGCGGGAGTAGGCGAGCAGTACTTC
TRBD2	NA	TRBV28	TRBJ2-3	CASSYQSGSVADTQYF	TGTGCCAGCAGTTATCAAAGCGGGAGTGTGGCAGATACGCAGTATTTT
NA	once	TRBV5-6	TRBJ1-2	CASSLEHNLYGYTF	TGTGCCAGCAGCTTGGAACACAACCTCTATGGCTACACCTTC
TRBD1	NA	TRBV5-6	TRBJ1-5	CASSLGFGTANQPQHF	TGTGCCAGCAGCTTGGGGTTCGGGACAGCTAATCAGCCCCAGCATTTT
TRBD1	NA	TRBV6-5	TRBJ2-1	CASSGTVAYNEQFF	TGTGCCAGCAGCGGGACAGTTGCCTACAATGAGCAGTTCTTC
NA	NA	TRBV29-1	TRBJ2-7	CSVVARNVGVSYEQYF	TGCAGCGTTGTGGCGCGAAACGTCGGGGTCTCCTACGAGCAGTACTTC
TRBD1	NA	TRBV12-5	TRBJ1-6	CASGLSQGANSPLHF	TGTGCTAGTGGTTTGTCCCAGGGGGCCAATTCACCCCTCCACTTT
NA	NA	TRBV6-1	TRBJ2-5	CASSVMSFGPFPKETQYF	TGTGCCAGCAGTGTAATGAGTTTTGGCCCGTTTCCAAAAGAGACCCAGTACTTC
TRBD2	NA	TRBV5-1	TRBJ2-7	CASSSGTSVPLQYF	TGCGCCAGCAGCAGCGGGACTAGCGTTCCCTTACAGTACTTC
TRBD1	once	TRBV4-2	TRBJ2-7	CASSPAIRTGAYYEQYF	TGTGCCAGCAGCCCCGCCATCAGGACAGGGGCCTACTACGAGCAGTACTTC
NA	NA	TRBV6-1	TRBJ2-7	CASSDQGSGPYEQYF	TGTGCCAGCAGTGATCAGGGCTCAGGGCCCTACGAGCAGTACTTC
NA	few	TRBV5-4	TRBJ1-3	CASSFIPVRTAYGNTIYF	TGTGCCAGCAGTTTTATCCCCGTCCGGACAGCTTATGGAAACACCATATATTTT
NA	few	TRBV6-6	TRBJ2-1	CASTHAGRYSYNEQFF	TGTGCCAGCACTCACGCGGGCCGTTACTCCTACAATGAGCAGTTCTTC
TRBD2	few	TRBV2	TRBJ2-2	CASRPSGRGAGELFF	TGTGCCAGCAGACCTAGCGGGAGGGGGGCCGGGGAGCTGTTTTTT
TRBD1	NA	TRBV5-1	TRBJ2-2	CASSLGTGQGNTGELFF	TGCGCCAGCAGCTTGGGAACGGGACAGGGTAACACCGGGGAGCTGTTTTTT
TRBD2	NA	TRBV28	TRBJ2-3	CASSFSTLAGPTDTQYF	TGTGCCAGCAGTTTTTCGACCTTAGCGGGACCCACAGATACGCAGTATTTT
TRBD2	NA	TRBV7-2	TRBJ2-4	CASRTHPRTSVFKNIQYF	TGTGCCAGCAGAACGCACCCCCGAACTAGCGTTTTCAAAAACATTCAGTACTTC
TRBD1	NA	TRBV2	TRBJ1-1	CASSEVRTGNTEAFF	TGTGCCAGCAGTGAAGTTAGGACAGGGAACACTGAAGCTTTCTTT
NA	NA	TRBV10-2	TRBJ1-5	CASRPGGNQPQHF	TGCGCCAGCAGGCCAGGAGGGAATCAGCCCCAGCATTTT
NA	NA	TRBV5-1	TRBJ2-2	CASSLGLTNTGELFF	TGCGCCAGCAGCTTGGGGCTGACGAACACCGGGGAGCTGTTTTTT
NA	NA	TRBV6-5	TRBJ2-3	CASRVPVTDTQYF	TGTGCCAGCAGGGTCCCAGTTACAGATACGCAGTATTTT
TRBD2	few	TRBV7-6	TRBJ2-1	CASSLAASGRTYNEQFF	TGTGCCAGCAGCTTAGCGGCTAGCGGGAGGACCTACAATGAGCAGTTCTTC
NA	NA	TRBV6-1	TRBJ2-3	CASSDPGDTQYF	TGTGCCAGCAGTGACCCGGGAGATACGCAGTATTTT
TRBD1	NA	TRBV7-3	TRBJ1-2	CASSFGTGDGYTF	TGTGCCAGCAGCTTCGGGACAGGAGATGGCTACACCTTC
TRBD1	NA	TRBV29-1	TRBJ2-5	CSVGDRGEETQYF	TGCAGCGTCGGGGACAGGGGGGAAGAGACCCAGTACTTC
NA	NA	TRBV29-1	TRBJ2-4	CSVGSSAENIQYF	TGCAGCGTTGGGTCTAGCGCCGAAAACATTCAGTACTTC
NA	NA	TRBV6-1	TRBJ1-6	CASSEARIGNSPLHF	TGTGCCAGCAGTGAAGCGCGTATCGGGAATTCACCCCTCCACTTT
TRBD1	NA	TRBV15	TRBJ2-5	CATSRDREETQYF	TGTGCCACCAGCAGGGACAGGGAAGAGACCCAGTACTTC
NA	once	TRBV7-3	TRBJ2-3	CASSRGHRDTQYF	TGTGCCAGCAGCCGGGGCCATAGAGATACGCAGTATTTT
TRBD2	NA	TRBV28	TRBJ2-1	CASSKRERKLQFF	TGTGCCAGCAGTAAGCGGGAGAGAAAACTGCAGTTCTTC
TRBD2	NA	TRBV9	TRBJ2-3	CASSVDTSGKYSADTQYF	TGTGCCAGCAGCGTAGACACTAGCGGGAAGTATTCAGCAGATACGCAGTATTTT
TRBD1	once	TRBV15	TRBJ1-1	CATSKAITGGPTEAFF	TGTGCCACCAGCAAAGCAATTACAGGGGGCCCCACTGAAGCTTTCTTT
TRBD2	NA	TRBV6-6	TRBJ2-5	CASSSVAGSYQETQYF	TGTGCCAGCAGTTCAGTAGCGGGGTCGTACCAAGAGACCCAGTACTTC
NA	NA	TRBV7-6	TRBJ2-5	CASSLVGKETQYF	TGTGCCAGCAGCTTAGTGGGAAAAGAGACCCAGTACTTC